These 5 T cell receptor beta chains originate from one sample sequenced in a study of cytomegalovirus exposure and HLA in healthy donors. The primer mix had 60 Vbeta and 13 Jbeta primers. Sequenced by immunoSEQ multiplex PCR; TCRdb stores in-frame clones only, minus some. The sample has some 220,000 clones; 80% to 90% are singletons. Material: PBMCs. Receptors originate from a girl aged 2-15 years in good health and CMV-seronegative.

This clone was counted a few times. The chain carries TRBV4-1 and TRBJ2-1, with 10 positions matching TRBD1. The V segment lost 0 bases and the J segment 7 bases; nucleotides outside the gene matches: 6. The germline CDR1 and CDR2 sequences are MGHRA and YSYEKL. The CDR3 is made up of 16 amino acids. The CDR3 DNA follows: TGCGCCAGCAGCCAAGATGACAGGGGGCGGTGGAATGAGCAGTTCTTC. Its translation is CASSQDDRGRWNEQFF.

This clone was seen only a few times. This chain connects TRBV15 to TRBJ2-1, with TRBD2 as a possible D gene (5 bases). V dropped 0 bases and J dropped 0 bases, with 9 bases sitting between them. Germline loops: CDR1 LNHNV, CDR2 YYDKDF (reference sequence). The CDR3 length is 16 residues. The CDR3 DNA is TGTGCCACCAGCAGAGATCGGGGAAGCTCCTACAATGAGCAGTTCTTC. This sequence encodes CATSRDRGSSYNEQFF.

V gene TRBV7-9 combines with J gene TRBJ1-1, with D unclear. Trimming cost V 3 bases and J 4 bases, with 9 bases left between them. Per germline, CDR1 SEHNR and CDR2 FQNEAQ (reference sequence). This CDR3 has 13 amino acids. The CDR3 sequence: CASSFGVVTEAFF. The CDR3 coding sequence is TGTGCCAGCAGCTTCGGTGTGGTCACTGAAGCTTTCTTT.

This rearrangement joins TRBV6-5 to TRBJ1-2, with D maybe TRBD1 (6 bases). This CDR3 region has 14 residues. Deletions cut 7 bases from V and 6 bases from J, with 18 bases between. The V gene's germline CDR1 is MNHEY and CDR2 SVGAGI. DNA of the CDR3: TGTGCCAGCACCCCTACCGGGACATTCGATGGCTACACCTTC. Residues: CASTPTGTFDGYTF.

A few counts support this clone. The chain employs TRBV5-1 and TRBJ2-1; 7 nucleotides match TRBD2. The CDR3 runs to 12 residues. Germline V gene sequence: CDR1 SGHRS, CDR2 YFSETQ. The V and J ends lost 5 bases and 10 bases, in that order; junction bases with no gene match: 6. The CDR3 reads CASSRTSREQFF. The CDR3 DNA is TGCGCCAGCAGTCGGACTAGTCGGGAGCAGTTCTTC.